This is a list of T cell receptor beta chains from one sample in a study of brain T cells in children with intractable seizures. The table came from immunoSEQ multiplex PCR; TCRdb's copy has only in-frame clones and leaves some out. The repertoire includes 78,000 or so clones, more than 75% of them detected once, and about 23% sits in the top ten. The sequences come from peripheral blood, collected at surgery. The receptors here all came from a girl aged 2 to 9 with Rasmussen encephalitis and intractable seizures. Each CDR3 is given with its conserved first and last residue. The D gene is left open where the match is weak. Clone size is shown for a subset of rows, as once, few, many or a class of expanded clone.

V	J	D	size	CDR3	DNA
TRBV6-4	TRBJ2-3	.	few	CASSLSSTDTQYF	TGTGCCAGCAGCCTATCTAGCACAGATACGCAGTATTTT
TRBV2	TRBJ2-1	TRBD2	.	CASSELVAGGTEQFF	TGTGCCAGCAGTGAACTGGTAGCGGGGGGTACTGAGCAGTTCTTC
TRBV5-4	TRBJ1-5	.	.	CASSLDLGSDSNQPQHF	TGTGCCAGCAGCTTGGATTTGGGCAGCGATAGCAATCAGCCCCAGCATTTT
TRBV11-2	TRBJ1-2	TRBD1	.	CASRPTTGPSYGYTF	TGTGCCAGCAGGCCTACGACAGGGCCCTCCTATGGCTACACCTTC
TRBV15	TRBJ2-7	.	.	CATSRDRGKWYEQYF	TGTGCCACCAGCAGAGACAGGGGAAAGTGGTACGAGCAGTACTTC
TRBV18	TRBJ2-4	.	once	CASSPGVGNIQYF	TGTGCCAGCTCACCAGGGGTGGGAAACATTCAGTACTTC
TRBV7-3	TRBJ2-1	.	.	CASSLRRGTNNEQFF	TGTGCCAGCAGCTTAAGACGGGGGACGAACAATGAGCAGTTCTTC
TRBV5-6	TRBJ2-7	TRBD2	.	CASSRRLANRGEQYF	TGTGCCAGCAGCCGGCGACTAGCCAACCGGGGGGAGCAGTACTTC
TRBV29-1	TRBJ1-5	.	.	CSVGAGGNQPQHF	TGCAGCGTTGGCGCAGGGGGCAATCAGCCCCAGCATTTT
TRBV27	TRBJ1-1	.	.	CASSPGTNTEAFF	TGTGCCAGCAGTCCAGGGACGAACACTGAAGCTTTCTTT
TRBV30	TRBJ1-3	.	.	CAWSTVKDLYF	TGTGCCTGGAGCACAGTCAAGGACCTATATTTT
TRBV7-2	TRBJ2-7	.	.	CASSLPVSYEQYF	TGTGCCAGCAGCCTGCCGGTCTCCTACGAGCAGTACTTC
TRBV6-6	TRBJ2-1	TRBD2	.	CASRFGLANEQFF	TGTGCCAGCAGGTTCGGACTAGCTAATGAGCAGTTCTTC
TRBV2	TRBJ2-5	.	.	CASSNLLGQQQETQYF	TGTGCCAGCAGCAACTTGTTAGGACAGCAACAAGAGACCCAGTACTTC
TRBV7-6	TRBJ1-1	.	.	CASSPVTGPTTEAFF	TGTGCCAGCAGCCCTGTGACAGGCCCGACCACTGAAGCTTTCTTT
TRBV7-9	TRBJ2-7	.	.	CASSLVALGVNEQYF	TGTGCCAGCAGCTTAGTGGCTCTGGGGGTGAACGAGCAGTACTTC
TRBV2	TRBJ2-7	.	.	CASRQGGASKF	TGTGCCAGCAGGCAGGGCGGGGCTTCCAAATTC
TRBV19	TRBJ2-5	.	.	CASSIDLGGLGGPMETQYF	TGTGCCAGTAGTATAGACCTTGGGGGCCTCGGGGGGCCAATGGAGACCCAGTACTTC
TRBV7-9	TRBJ2-3	TRBD2	.	CASSSSGGAEADTQYF	TGTGCCAGCAGCTCCAGCGGGGGGGCCGAGGCAGATACGCAGTATTTT
TRBV19	TRBJ1-1	.	.	CASRSDLSAANTEAFF	TGTGCCAGTAGATCTGACTTGTCTGCAGCGAACACTGAAGCTTTCTTT
TRBV10-3	TRBJ1-1	.	few	CAISKGQFNTEAFF	TGTGCCATCAGTAAGGGCCAGTTTAACACTGAAGCTTTCTTT
TRBV7-9	TRBJ2-2	.	.	CASSLTPWAGDTGELFF	TGTGCCAGCAGCTTAACCCCCTGGGCAGGGGACACCGGGGAGCTGTTTTTT
TRBV18	TRBJ2-7	TRBD1	once	CASERQGITEQYF	TGTGCCAGCGAGAGACAGGGGATTACCGAGCAGTACTTC
TRBV29-1	TRBJ1-5	.	.	CSVMAVNQPQHF	TGCAGCGTTATGGCAGTTAATCAGCCCCAGCATTTT
TRBV6-1	TRBJ1-2	.	.	CASSDEGRYGYTF	TGTGCCAGCAGTGATGAGGGGCGTTACGGCTACACCTTC
TRBV12-3/TRBV12-4	TRBJ1-2	.	.	CASRPTLGYGYTF	TGTGCCAGCAGGCCGACCCTGGGCTATGGCTACACCTTC
TRBV19	TRBJ1-6	.	.	CASDRGSYNSPLHF	TGTGCCAGTGACCGGGGTTCCTATAATTCACCCCTCCACTTT
TRBV6-1	TRBJ2-7	TRBD1	.	CASSDTGTGTSYEQYF	TGTGCCAGCAGTGATACCGGGACAGGGACTTCCTACGAGCAGTACTTC
TRBV5-6	TRBJ2-7	.	.	CASSSPGLWHEQYF	TGTGCCAGCAGCTCGCCGGGACTTTGGCACGAGCAGTACTTC
TRBV2	TRBJ2-4	.	once	CASTRELAKNIQYF	TGTGCCAGCACACGGGAACTAGCCAAAAACATTCAGTACTTC
TRBV29-1	TRBJ2-1	TRBD2	.	CSVGGLAGQSSYNEQFF	TGCAGCGTGGGGGGACTAGCGGGCCAGAGCTCCTACAATGAGCAGTTCTTC